This TCR beta chain was documented in a study of blood T cell repertoires in COVID-19. Overall study context: Samples came from the United States, Italy and Spain, spanning acute and convalescent COVID-19. PBMCs, B-cell-depleted T cells, or T cells provided the cDNA or gDNA that made up the material.

In the authors' methods: Estimated nucleated cell counts came from reference gene primer amplification. The protocol was immunoSEQ multiplex PCR, while the TCRdb copy is restricted to in-frame clones and leaves out a portion. The V and J calls and clone size were taken over from that table, and D and trimming were inferred from the DNA. The sample has approximately 61,000 clones; approximately 83% are singletons. Germline V lookup: CDR1 WNHNN, CDR2 SYGVQD (reference sequence). The ends were cut back, 0 bases at V and 5 bases at J, with 11 bases in the middle. This CDR3 spans 14 amino acids. The clonotype was recovered from a human donor in a cohort sampled during active COVID-19. The rearrangement links TRBV10-1 to TRBJ2-7; D perhaps matches TRBD2 (6 bases). Sequenced sample: peripheral blood. The CDR3 region is CASSESGSGDEQYF. The DNA of the CDR3 is TGCGCCAGCAGTGAGTCCGGGAGTGGGGACGAGCAGTACTTC.